This TCR beta chain was obtained from a study of blood T cell repertoires in COVID-19. Study background: Researchers got acute and convalescent COVID-19 samples from the United States, Italy and Spain. The analysed material was cDNA or gDNA that came from T cells, B-cell-depleted T cells, or PBMCs.

Measured with immunoSEQ multiplex PCR; TCRdb has only the in-frame clones, and not every one. The table shows some 320,000 clones, with about 91% occurring only once. This receptor was obtained from a woman in her twenties or thirties who had recovered from COVID-19. Sequencing used peripheral blood.

The chain's CDR3 is CASRVDSYEQYF. CDR3 DNA: TGTGCCAGCAGAGTGGACAGCTACGAGCAGTACTTC. The genes are TRBV6-5 and TRBJ2-7; possibly TRBD1 for D (6 bases). There are 12 residues in the CDR3. Looked up from germline, CDR1 is MNHEY and CDR2 is SVGAGI. V was clipped by 6 bases and J by 3 bases, with 9 bases between them.